These 25 T cell receptor beta chains came from one sample sequenced in a study of T cells in Graves' hyperthyroidism and ophthalmopathy. Using RNA transcripts as the source, TCR beta CDR3 regions were amplified. The HTBI set primed first-round TCR CDR3 RT-PCR. One entry per CDR3 protein results from TCRdb running MiXCR on the multiplex PCR reads. The sample records 500,000 to 550,000 distinct CDR3 sequences, 15% to 20% being singletons. Source material: blood. These receptors were taken from a man in his forties or fifties with Graves' ophthalmopathy.

V gene TRBV5-5 combines with J gene TRBJ1-4; D is uncertain. V shed 1 base and J shed 7 bases, with 14 bases lying between them. Per the germline V gene, CDR1 is SGHKS and CDR2 is YYEKEE (reference sequence). CDR3 length: 15 amino acids. CDR3 sequence (DNA): TGTGCCAGCAGCTTGATGACGGGGATAATTGAAAAACTGTTTTTT. This gives the protein CASSLMTGIIEKLFF.

The chain joins TRBV3-1 to TRBJ1-4, with D hard to call. CDR3 length: 15 amino acids. V lost 1 base and J 1 base, leaving 7 bases between the germline ends. CDR1 LGHDT and CDR2 YNNKEL come from the germline V gene (reference sequence). The CDR3 here is CASSQGWGTNEKLFF. CDR3 bases: TGTGCCAGCAGCCAAGGCTGGGGAACTAATGAAAAACTGTTTTTT. The variable domain in full, completed from reference TRBV3-1 and TRBJ1-4, reads DTAVSQTPKYLVTQMGNDKSIKCEQNLGHDTMYWYKQDSKKFLKIMFSYNNKELIINETVPNRFSPKSPDKAHLNLHINSLELGDSAVYFCASSQGWGTNEKLFFGSGTQLSVL.

For this clonotype: A much bigger clone sits one base away, suggesting this may be a read error. The rearrangement joins TRBV5-5 to TRBJ2-7; TRBD2 matches at 10 bases. The CDR3 spans 16 residues. Per the germline V gene, CDR1 is SGHKS and CDR2 is YYEKEE (reference sequence). The chain's CDR3 is CASSPRTSGCSYEQYF. In nucleotides, the CDR3 is TGCGCCAGCAGCCCACGGACTAGCGGCTGCTCCTACGAGCAGTACTTC. The full variable domain, in which reference TRBV5-5 and TRBJ2-7 provide the parts outside the CDR3, is DAGVTQSPTHLIKTRGQQVTLRCSPISGHKSVSWYQQVLGQGPQFIFQYYEKEERGRGNFPDRFSARQFPNYSSELNVNALLLGDSALYLCASSPRTSGCSYEQYFGPGTRLTVT.

The chain uses TRBV24-1 and TRBJ2-5; D is undetermined. In germline, CDR1 is KGHDR, CDR2 SFDVKD. This CDR3 region has 13 residues. Trimming took 6 bases from V and 1 from J, leaving 8 bases between them. Here the CDR3 reads CATSISGQETQYF. DNA for the CDR3: TGTGCCACCAGTATCTCGGGCCAAGAGACCCAGTACTTC.

V gene TRBV20-1 combines with J gene TRBJ2-5; 8 nucleotides agree with TRBD2. Trimming removed 6 bases from V and 0 bases from J; junction bases left unmatched: 9. This CDR3 comprises 15 residues. Germline CDR1 is DFQATT and CDR2 is SNEGSKA (reference sequence). CDR3 amino acids: CSAPTASGYQETQYF. The CDR3 nucleotides read TGCAGTGCCCCGACGGCTAGCGGGTACCAAGAGACCCAGTACTTC.

This clonotype was detected ten times or more. The rearrangement joins TRBV28 to TRBJ2-7; 8 positions agree with TRBD1. CDR3 size: 12 residues. Germline V gives CDR1 MDHEN, CDR2 SYDVKM. The V and J ends lost 6 bases and 6 bases, in that order; junction bases with no gene match: 4. The CDR3 spells CASRTGDGEQYF. Here the CDR3 DNA reads TGTGCCAGCAGGACAGGGGATGGCGAGCAGTACTTC.

This clonotype was counted only a few times. A much larger clone is a single base away; this may be a read error. A read error is likely, as this CDR3 ends without the conserved phenylalanine or tryptophan. The rearrangement uses TRBV2 and TRBJ1-1, with D possibly being TRBD1 (6 bases). Trimming cost V 6 bases and J 0 bases, with 11 bases left between them. This CDR3 region has 14 residues. Germline-derived CDR1 and CDR2 are SNHLY and FYNNEI. The CDR3 here is CASRGQIMNTEAFL. The CDR3 nucleotides are TGTGCCAGCAGAGGACAGATAATGAACACTGAAGCTTTCCTT.

The chain has TRBV12-3 or TRBV12-4 and TRBJ2-1, with 7 positions matching TRBD1. The CDR3 length is 18 residues. The trim removed 6 bases at V and 2 bases at J, leaving 16 bases unmatched. The CDR3 loop is CASRRQGMGKGPYNEQFF. CDR3 DNA: TGTGCCAGCAGGCGACAGGGCATGGGAAAAGGCCCCTACAATGAGCAGTTCTTC.

This clonotype showed up many times. The chain couples TRBV20-1 to TRBJ2-3, with 7 bases matching TRBD2. The CDR3 is 14 amino acids. Germline assignment: CDR1 DFQATT and CDR2 SNEGSKA (reference sequence). The trim removed 5 bases at V and 3 bases at J, leaving 8 bases unmatched. The CDR3 region is CSASTGGWTDTQYF. CDR3 DNA: TGCAGTGCTTCGACGGGGGGTTGGACAGATACGCAGTATTTT.

The chain is built from TRBV6-2 or TRBV6-3 and TRBJ2-5; 14 bases match TRBD2. The V gene end was trimmed by 7 bases and the J gene end by 5 bases; junction bases not matched to a gene: 12. This CDR3 comprises 17 residues. Germline CDR1 is MNHEY and CDR2 is SVGEGT. The CDR3 is CASTVPGLAGVGETQYF. As DNA, the CDR3 is TGTGCCAGCACAGTCCCGGGACTAGCGGGAGTTGGGGAGACCCAGTACTTC.

This clonotype was seen more than once but under ten times. The chain is built from TRBV6-2 or TRBV6-3 and TRBJ2-1, with D maybe TRBD2 (6 bases). The germline CDR1 and CDR2 sequences are MNHEY and SVGEGT. This CDR3 contains 16 residues. V shed 5 bases and J shed 0 bases, with 14 bases lying between them. The CDR3 region is CASSPQGGISYNEQFF. The CDR3 region has the DNA TGTGCCAGCAGTCCCCAGGGCGGGATCTCCTACAATGAGCAGTTCTTC.

This clonotype has ten or more counts. The chain couples TRBV5-1 to TRBJ2-2; 9 nucleotides line up with TRBD2. J lost 2 bases, V lost 0 bases, and 2 bases had no gene match. The CDR3 is 16 amino acids. CDR1 SGHRS and CDR2 YFSETQ come from the germline V gene. The CDR3, as DNA: TGCGCCAGCAGCTTGGGACTAGCGGACAACACCGGGGAGCTGTTTTTT. Its translation is CASSLGLADNTGELFF.

This clonotype was seen at least ten times. V is TRBV4-2 and J is TRBJ2-1, with TRBD2 identical over 12 bases. The V segment lost 3 bases and the J segment 2 bases; nucleotides outside the gene matches: 5. The germline gives CDR1 LGHNA, CDR2 YNFKEQ. The CDR3 spans 17 residues. The CDR3 sequence is CASSQTLAGGPYNEQFF. Here the CDR3 DNA reads TGTGCCAGCAGCCAGACACTAGCGGGAGGCCCCTACAATGAGCAGTTCTTC.

For this clonotype: This clone may be a read error of a much larger clone one base away. The gene calls are TRBV20-1 and TRBJ2-5; D is unclear. This CDR3 has 12 amino acids. Germline assignment: CDR1 DFQATT and CDR2 SNEGSKA (reference sequence). Trimming took 3 bases from V and 1 from J, leaving 6 bases between them. The CDR3 loop is CSASGLQETQYF. The CDR3 bases are TGCAGTGCTAGTGGCCTCCAAGAGACCCAGTACTTC.

The chain has TRBV7-9 and TRBJ1-6, with TRBD1 identical over 7 bases. This CDR3 contains 19 residues. Germline V gene lookup returns CDR1 SEHNR and CDR2 FQNEAQ (reference sequence). V trimming: 4 bases; J trimming: 1 base; junction bases outside the gene matches: 13. The chain's CDR3 is CASSSPGFQGESYNSPLHF. CDR3 in DNA: TGTGCCAGCAGCTCCCCAGGATTCCAGGGGGAGTCCTATAATTCACCCCTCCACTTT.

The CDR3 nucleotides are TGTGCCAGCAGCGCCGGGACCGCCGGACTGACCTATGGCTACACCTTC. Translated: CASSAGTAGLTYGYTF. This sequence joins TRBV7-9 and TRBJ1-2, with D tentatively TRBD1 (5 bases). The germline CDR1 and CDR2 sequences are SEHNR and FQNEAQ (reference sequence). The germline V and J ends were trimmed by 5 bases and 4 bases, with 20 bases remaining between them. This CDR3 contains 16 residues. The full variable domain, its missing parts supplied by reference TRBV7-9 and TRBJ1-2, is DTGVSQNPRHKITKRGQNVTFRCDPISEHNRLYWYRQTLGQGPEFLTYFQNEAQLEKSRLLSDRFSAERPKGSFSTLEIQRTEQGDSAMYLCASSAGTAGLTYGYTFGSGTRLTVV.

This clonotype was observed a single time. The junction shows a germline mismatch at one end, possibly a read error. The rearrangement joins TRBV7-2 to TRBJ2-7; 14 nucleotides line up with TRBD2. The CDR3 runs to 17 residues. CDR1 is SGHTA and CDR2 is FQGNSA in the germline V gene. The CDR3 DNA is TGCGCCAGCAGCCAAGGGGGACTAGCGGGAGTCATCTACGAGCAGTACTTC. Translating it yields CASSQGGLAGVIYEQYF.

This clonotype appeared a few times. This chain links TRBV14 with TRBJ2-1; the D is unclear. The CDR3 contains 12 residues. Trimming removed 4 bases at V and 7 bases at J, with 8 bases between. CDR1 is SGHDN, CDR2 FVKESK, per germline. CDR3 sequence: CASSRIGNEQFF. The CDR3 nucleotides are TGTGCCAGCAGCCGCATTGGTAATGAGCAGTTCTTC.

This clonotype showed up just a few times. The rearrangement uses TRBV7-9 and TRBJ2-5; D is unclear. The ends were cut back, 4 bases at V and 4 bases at J, with 13 bases in the middle. CDR3 length: 14 amino acids. Germline loops: CDR1 SEHNR, CDR2 FQNEAQ (reference sequence). As DNA, the CDR3 is TGTGCCAGCAGCTCGGGCCCTCTGGGAGAGACCCAGTACTTC. Protein: CASSSGPLGETQYF.

DNA for the CDR3: TGCAGTGCTAGGCGGTCTAGCGCCACAGATACGCAGTATTTT. Translating it yields CSARRSSATDTQYF. V gene TRBV20-1 combines with J gene TRBJ2-3, with D possibly being TRBD2 (6 bases). This CDR3 spans 14 amino acids. Deletions cut 3 bases from V and 2 bases from J, with 12 bases between. The germline gives CDR1 DFQATT, CDR2 SNEGSKA (reference sequence).

This chain connects TRBV5-1 to TRBJ2-7; maybe TRBD1 (6 bases). Germline V gene data show CDR1 as SGHRS and CDR2 as YFSETQ. CDR3 size: 14 residues. Deletions cut 0 bases from V and 5 bases from J, with 12 bases between. The CDR3 region has the DNA TGCGCCAGCAGCTTGGGGTCCAGGGGTAACGAGCAGTACTTC. Translating gives CASSLGSRGNEQYF.

This chain joins TRBV19 and TRBJ2-5, with TRBD2 as a possible D gene (6 bases). V lost 7 bases, J lost 1 base, and 13 bases lay in between. CDR1 and CDR2 (germline): LNHDA, SQIVND (reference sequence). This CDR3 comprises 14 residues. CDR3 residues: CASTQSSAQETQYF. The CDR3 bases are TGTGCCAGTACCCAATCTAGCGCCCAAGAGACCCAGTACTTC. The full variable domain, completed using reference TRBV19 and TRBJ2-5, is DGGITQSPKYLFRKEGQNVTLSCEQNLNHDAMYWYRQDPGQGLRLIYYSQIVNDFQKGDIAEGYSVSREKKESFPLTVTSAQKNPTAFYLCASTQSSAQETQYFGPGTRLLVL.

The V and J genes are TRBV20-1 and TRBJ2-7, with 9 bases lining up with TRBD1. The junction had 7 bases not matched to a gene; V was cut back by 3 bases and J by 1 base. Germline V gene lookup returns CDR1 DFQATT and CDR2 SNEGSKA (reference sequence). This CDR3 comprises 15 residues. For the CDR3, the DNA is TGCAGTGCTAGCCCCGGACAGGGGAGATCCTACGAGCAGTACTTC. This translates into CSASPGQGRSYEQYF.

The V gene is TRBV19, the J gene TRBJ2-5, with unresolved D. The CDR3 is 15 amino acids. The V gene lost 3 bases and the J gene lost 5 bases, with 16 bases spanning the gap. Per the germline V gene, CDR1 is LNHDA and CDR2 is SQIVND (reference sequence). The CDR3 nucleotides read TGTGCCAGTAGTATTTCCGTGCCACTAAGGGAGACCCAGTACTTC. Amino acids: CASSISVPLRETQYF.

The chain uses TRBV6-1 and TRBJ2-2, with a weak D call TRBD1 (6 bases). Per germline, CDR1 MNHNS and CDR2 SASEGT. This CDR3 has 15 amino acids. V lost 6 bases and J 7 bases, leaving 18 bases between the germline ends. The CDR3 DNA follows: TGTGCCAGCAGATCCGGGGCAGGGGTGAGCGGGGAGCTGTTTTTT. Translated: CASRSGAGVSGELFF.